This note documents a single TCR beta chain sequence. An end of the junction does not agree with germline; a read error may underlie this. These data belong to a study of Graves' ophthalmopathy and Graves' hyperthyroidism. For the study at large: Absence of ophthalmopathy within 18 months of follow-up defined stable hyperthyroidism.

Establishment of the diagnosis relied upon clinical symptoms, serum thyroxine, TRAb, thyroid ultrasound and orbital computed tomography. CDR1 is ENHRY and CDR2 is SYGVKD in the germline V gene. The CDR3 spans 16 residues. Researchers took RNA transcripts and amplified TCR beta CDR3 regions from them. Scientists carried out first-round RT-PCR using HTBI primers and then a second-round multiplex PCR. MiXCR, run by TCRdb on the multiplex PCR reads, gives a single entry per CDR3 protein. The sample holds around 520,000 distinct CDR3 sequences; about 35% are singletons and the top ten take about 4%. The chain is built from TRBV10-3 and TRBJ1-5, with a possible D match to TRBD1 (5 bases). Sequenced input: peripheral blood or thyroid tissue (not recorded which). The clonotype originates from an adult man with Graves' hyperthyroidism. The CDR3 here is CASSAVLGQGNQPQHF. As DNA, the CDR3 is TGTGCCAGCAGTGCGGTTCTCGGGCAGGGAAATCAGCCCCAGCATTTT.